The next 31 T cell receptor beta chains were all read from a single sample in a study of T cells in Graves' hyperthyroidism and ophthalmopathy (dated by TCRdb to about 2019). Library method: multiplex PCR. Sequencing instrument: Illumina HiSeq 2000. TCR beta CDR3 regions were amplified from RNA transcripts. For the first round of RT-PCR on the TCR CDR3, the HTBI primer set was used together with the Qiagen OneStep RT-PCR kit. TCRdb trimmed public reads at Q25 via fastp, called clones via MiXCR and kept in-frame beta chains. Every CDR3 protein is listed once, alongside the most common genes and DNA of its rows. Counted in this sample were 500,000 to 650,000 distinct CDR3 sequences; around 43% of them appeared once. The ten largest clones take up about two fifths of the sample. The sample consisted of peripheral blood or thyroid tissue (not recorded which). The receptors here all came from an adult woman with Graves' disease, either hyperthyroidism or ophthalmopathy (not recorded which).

CDR3 loop: CSANPSFVGLNQPQHF. CDR3 in DNA: TGCAGTGCTAACCCCTCTTTCGTGGGGCTTAATCAGCCCCAGCATTTT. The chain combines TRBV20-1 with TRBJ1-5; D possibly corresponds to TRBD1 (5 bases). This CDR3 is built from 16 residues. With 4 bases removed from V and 4 bases from J, the gap between germline ends came to 20 bases. The germline gives CDR1 DFQATT, CDR2 SNEGSKA (reference sequence).

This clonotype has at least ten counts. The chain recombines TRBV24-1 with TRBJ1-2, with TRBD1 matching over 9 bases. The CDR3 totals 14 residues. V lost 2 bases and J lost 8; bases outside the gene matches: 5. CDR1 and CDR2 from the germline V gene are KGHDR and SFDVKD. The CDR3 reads CATSDSGQGRGYTF. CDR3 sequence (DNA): TGTGCCACCAGTGATTCGGGACAGGGAAGAGGCTACACCTTC.

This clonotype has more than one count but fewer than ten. The CDR3 nucleotides read TGTGCCAGCAGCTTAACTGGGGGCAGCCAGCCCCAGCATTTT. It is translated as CASSLTGGSQPQHF. The chain carries TRBV7-3 and TRBJ1-5; TRBD1 might be the D (6 bases). Per germline, CDR1 SGHTA and CDR2 FQGTGA. There are 14 residues in the CDR3. Trimming took 0 bases from V and 7 from J, leaving 10 bases between them.

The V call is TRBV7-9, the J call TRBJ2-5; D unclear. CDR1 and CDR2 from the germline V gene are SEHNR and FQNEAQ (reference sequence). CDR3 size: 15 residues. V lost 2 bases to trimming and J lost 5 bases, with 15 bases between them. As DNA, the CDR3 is TGTGCCAGCAGCTTAAAGGCGGCAGGCAGGGAGACCCAGTACTTC. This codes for CASSLKAAGRETQYF.

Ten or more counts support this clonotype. The DNA of the CDR3 is TGTGCCAGCAGCCCGCCTTCCTACGAGCAGTACTTC. Protein: CASSPPSYEQYF. This chain uses TRBV7-2 with TRBJ2-7; D not certain. Trimming took off 5 bases at V and 1 base at J, with 6 bases between the two ends. Germline V gives CDR1 SGHTA, CDR2 FQGNSA. The CDR3 contains 12 residues.

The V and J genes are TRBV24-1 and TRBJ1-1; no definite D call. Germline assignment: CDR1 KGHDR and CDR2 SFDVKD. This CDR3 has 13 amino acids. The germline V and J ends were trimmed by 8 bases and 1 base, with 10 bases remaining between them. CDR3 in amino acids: CATKSWQNTEAFF. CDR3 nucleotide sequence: TGTGCCACCAAGTCGTGGCAGAACACTGAAGCTTTCTTT.

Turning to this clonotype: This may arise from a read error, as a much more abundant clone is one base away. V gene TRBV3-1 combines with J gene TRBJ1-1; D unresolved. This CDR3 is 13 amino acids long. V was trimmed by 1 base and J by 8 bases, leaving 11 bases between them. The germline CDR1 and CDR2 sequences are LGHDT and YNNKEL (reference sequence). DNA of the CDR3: TGTGCCAGCAGCCAAGTCCCGGGGTGGGAAGCTTTCTTT. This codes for CASSQVPGWEAFF.

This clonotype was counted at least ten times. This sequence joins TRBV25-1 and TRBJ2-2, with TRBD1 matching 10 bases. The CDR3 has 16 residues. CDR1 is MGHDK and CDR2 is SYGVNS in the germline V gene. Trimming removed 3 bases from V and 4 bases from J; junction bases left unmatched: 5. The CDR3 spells CASSDPRTGGTGELFF. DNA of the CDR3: TGTGCCAGCAGTGACCCCAGGACAGGGGGCACCGGGGAGCTGTTTTTT.

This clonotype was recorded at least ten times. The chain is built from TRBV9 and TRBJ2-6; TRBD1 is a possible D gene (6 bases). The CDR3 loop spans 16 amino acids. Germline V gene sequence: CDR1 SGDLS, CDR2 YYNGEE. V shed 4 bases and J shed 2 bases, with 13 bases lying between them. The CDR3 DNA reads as TGTGCCAGCAGCTTCTCACAGGGCACTGGGGCCAACGTCCTGACTTTC. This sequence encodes CASSFSQGTGANVLTF.

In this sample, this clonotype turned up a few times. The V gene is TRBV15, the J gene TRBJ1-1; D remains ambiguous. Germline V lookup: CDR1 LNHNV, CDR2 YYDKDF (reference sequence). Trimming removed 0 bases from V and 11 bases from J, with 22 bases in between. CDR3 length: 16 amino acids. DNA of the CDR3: TGTGCCACCAGCAGAGATCCACTAAGGACGGGAGTGCGGGCTTTCTTT. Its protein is CATSRDPLRTGVRAFF.

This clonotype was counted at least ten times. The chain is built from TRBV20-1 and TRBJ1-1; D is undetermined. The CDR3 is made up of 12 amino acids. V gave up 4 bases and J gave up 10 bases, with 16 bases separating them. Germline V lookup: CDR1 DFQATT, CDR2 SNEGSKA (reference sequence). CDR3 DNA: TGCAGTGCTAAAGACGCCAGTGCGGGAGCTTTCTTT. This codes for CSAKDASAGAFF.

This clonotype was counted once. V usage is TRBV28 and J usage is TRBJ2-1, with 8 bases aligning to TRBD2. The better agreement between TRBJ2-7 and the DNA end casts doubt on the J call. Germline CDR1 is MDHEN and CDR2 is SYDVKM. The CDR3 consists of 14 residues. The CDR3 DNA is TGTGCCAACATGACCGGGACTAGATCAAATGAGCAGTACTTC. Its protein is CANMTGTRSNEQYF.

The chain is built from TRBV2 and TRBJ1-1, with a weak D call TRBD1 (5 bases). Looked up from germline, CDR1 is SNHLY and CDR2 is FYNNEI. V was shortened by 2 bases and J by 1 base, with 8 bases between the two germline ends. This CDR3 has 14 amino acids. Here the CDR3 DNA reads TGTGCCAGCAGTGAATGCGACAGGAACACTGAAGCTTTCTTT. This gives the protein CASSECDRNTEAFF.

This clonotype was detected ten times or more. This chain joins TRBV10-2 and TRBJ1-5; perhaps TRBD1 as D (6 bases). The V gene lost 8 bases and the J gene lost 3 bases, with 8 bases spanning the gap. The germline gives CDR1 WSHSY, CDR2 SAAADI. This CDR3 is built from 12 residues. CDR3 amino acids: CASGDNNQPQHF. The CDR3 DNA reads TGCGCCAGCGGGGACAACAATCAGCCCCAGCATTTT.

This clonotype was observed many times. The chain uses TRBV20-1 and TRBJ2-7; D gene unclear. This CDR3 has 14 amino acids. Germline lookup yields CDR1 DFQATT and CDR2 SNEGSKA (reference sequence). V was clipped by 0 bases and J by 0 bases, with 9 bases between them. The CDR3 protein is CSARDYGTSYEQYF. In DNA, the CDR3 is TGCAGTGCTAGAGATTATGGTACCTCCTACGAGCAGTACTTC.

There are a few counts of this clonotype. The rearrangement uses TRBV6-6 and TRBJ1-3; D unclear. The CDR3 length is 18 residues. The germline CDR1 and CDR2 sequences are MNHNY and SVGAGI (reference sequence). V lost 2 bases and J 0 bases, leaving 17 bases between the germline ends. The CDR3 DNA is TGTGCCAGCAGTTACCCGCTGGCGATACCTATCTCTGGAAACACCATATATTTT. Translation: CASSYPLAIPISGNTIYF.

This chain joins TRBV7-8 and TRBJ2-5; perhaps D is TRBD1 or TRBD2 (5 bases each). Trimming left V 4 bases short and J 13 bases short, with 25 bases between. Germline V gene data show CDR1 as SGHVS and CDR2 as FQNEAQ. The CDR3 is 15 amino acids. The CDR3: CASSWDLAAPAVRYF. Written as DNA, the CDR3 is TGTGCCAGCAGCTGGGACCTAGCAGCCCCGGCCGTTAGGTACTTC.

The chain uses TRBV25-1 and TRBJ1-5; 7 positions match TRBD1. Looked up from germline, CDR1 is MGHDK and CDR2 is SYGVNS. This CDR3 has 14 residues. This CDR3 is CARARTTGYQPQHF. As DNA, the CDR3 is TGTGCTAGAGCCCGAACGACAGGGTATCAGCCCCAGCATTTT.

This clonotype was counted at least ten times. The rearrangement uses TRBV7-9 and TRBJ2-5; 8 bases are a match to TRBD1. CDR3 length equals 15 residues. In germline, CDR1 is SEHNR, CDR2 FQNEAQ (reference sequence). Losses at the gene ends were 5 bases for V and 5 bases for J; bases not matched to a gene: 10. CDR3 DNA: TGTGCCAGCAGCCACCGGGACAGGAACTACGAGACCCAGTACTTC. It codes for CASSHRDRNYETQYF. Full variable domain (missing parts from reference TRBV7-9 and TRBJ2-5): DTGVSQNPRHKITKRGQNVTFRCDPISEHNRLYWYRQTLGQGPEFLTYFQNEAQLEKSRLLSDRFSAERPKGSFSTLEIQRTEQGDSAMYLCASSHRDRNYETQYFGPGTRLLVL.

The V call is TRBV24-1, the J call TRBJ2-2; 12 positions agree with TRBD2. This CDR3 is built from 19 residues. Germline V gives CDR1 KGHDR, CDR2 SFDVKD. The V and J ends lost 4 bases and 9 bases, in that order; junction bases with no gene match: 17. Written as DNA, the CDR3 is TGTGCCACCAGTGAACCCGCCAGCAGCCCTAGCGGGAGGGCCAGGGAGCTGTTTTTT. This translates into CATSEPASSPSGRARELFF.

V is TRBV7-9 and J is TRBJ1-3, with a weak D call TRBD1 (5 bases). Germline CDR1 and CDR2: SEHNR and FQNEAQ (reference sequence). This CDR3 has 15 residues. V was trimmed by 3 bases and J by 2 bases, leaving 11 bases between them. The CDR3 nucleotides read TGTGCCAGCAGCTTCACGGAGGACACTGGAAACACCATATATTTT. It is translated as CASSFTEDTGNTIYF.

CDR3 sequence reads: CASSYGTGGVNTEAFF. The CDR3 region has the DNA TGTGCCAGCAGTTACGGGACAGGGGGGGTGAACACTGAAGCTTTCTTT. This chain connects TRBV6-2 or TRBV6-3 to TRBJ1-1; 11 bases line up with TRBD1. Trimming took 2 bases from V and 0 from J; bases not matched to a gene: 2. The length of the CDR3 is 16 residues. Germline values: CDR1 MNHEY, CDR2 SVGEGT.

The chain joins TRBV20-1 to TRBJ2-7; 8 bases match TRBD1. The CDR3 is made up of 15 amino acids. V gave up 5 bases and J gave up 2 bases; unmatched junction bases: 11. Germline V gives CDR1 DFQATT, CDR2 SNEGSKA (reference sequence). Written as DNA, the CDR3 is TGCAGTGCTCTGCGGCACGGACAGGGAGCCTACGAGCAGTACTTC. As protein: CSALRHGQGAYEQYF.

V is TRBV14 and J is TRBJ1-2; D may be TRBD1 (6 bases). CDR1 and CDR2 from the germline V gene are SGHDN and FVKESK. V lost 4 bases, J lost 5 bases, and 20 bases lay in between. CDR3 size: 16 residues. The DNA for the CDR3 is TGTGCCAGCAGCCTAGGTGCAGGGGCCCTGCTTTATGGCTACACCTTC. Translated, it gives CASSLGAGALLYGYTF. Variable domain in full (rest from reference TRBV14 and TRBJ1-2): EAGVTQFPSHSVIEKGQTVTLRCDPISGHDNLYWYRRVMGKEIKFLLHFVKESKQDESGMPNNRFLAERTGGTYSTLKVQPAELEDSGVYFCASSLGAGALLYGYTFGSGTRLTVV.

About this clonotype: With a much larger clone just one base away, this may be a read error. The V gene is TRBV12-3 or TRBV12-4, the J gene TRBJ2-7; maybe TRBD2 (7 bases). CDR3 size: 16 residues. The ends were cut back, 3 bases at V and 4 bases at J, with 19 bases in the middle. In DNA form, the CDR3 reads TGTGCCAGCAGTTTCTCCCGGGGGGCGCTGAATTACGAGCAGTACTTC. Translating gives CASSFSRGALNYEQYF.

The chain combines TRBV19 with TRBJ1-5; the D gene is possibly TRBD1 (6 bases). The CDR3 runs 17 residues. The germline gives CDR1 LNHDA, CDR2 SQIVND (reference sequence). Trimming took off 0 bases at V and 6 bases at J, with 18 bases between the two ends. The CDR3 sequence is CASSIDVTGHSGQPQHF. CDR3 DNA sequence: TGTGCCAGTAGTATAGATGTAACGGGACATAGCGGTCAGCCCCAGCATTTT.

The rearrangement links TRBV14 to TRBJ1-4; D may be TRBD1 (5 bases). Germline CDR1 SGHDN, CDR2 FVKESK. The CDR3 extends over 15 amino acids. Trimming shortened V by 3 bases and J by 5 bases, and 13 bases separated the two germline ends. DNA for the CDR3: TGTGCCAGCAGCCAGGGTTCAGGGAACAATGAAAAACTGTTTTTT. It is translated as CASSQGSGNNEKLFF.

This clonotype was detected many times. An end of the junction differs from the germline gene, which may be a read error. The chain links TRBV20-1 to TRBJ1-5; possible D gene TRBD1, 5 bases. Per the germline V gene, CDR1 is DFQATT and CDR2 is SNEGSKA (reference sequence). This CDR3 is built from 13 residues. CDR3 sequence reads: CSAGDPGNQPQHF. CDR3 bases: TGCAGTGCTGGAGATCCAGGGAATCAGCCCCAGCATTTT.

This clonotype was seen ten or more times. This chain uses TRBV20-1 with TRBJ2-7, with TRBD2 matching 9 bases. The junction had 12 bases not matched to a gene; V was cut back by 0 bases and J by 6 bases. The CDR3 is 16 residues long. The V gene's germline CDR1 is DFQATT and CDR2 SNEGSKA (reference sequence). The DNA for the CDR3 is TGCAGTGCTAGAGATGGATGGGATAGCGGGAGTTTCGAGCAGTACTTC. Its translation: CSARDGWDSGSFEQYF.

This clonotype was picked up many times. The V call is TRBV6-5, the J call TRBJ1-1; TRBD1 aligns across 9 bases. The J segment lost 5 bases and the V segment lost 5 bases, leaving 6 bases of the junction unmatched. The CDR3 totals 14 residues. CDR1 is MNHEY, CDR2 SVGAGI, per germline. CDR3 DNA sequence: TGTGCCAGCAGTCAGGGACAGGGAGTGACTGAAGCTTTCTTT. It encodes CASSQGQGVTEAFF.

Here the CDR3 reads CAISVLAGVRETQYF. CDR3 DNA: TGTGCCATCAGTGTACTAGCGGGAGTGAGGGAGACCCAGTACTTC. The V and J genes are TRBV10-3 and TRBJ2-5; the match to TRBD2 covers 11 bases. The CDR3 extends over 15 amino acids. J gave up 5 bases and V 4 bases, and 6 bases lay outside the gene matches. Germline CDR1 and CDR2: ENHRY and SYGVKD.